This T cell receptor beta chain derives from a study of blood T cell repertoires in COVID-19. Overall study: COVID-19 samples, acute and convalescent, were from the United States, Italy and Spain.

From germline, CDR1 is MNHEY and CDR2 SVGAGI. Trimming cost V 4 bases and J 5 bases, with 12 bases left between them. The CDR3 is 14 residues long. In the authors' workflow: The authors estimated nucleated cell counts from reference gene primer amplification. The repertoire was sequenced with immunoSEQ multiplex PCR; TCRdb's copy has only in-frame clones and lacks some. For V, J and clone size, that table is used; D and trimming come from the DNA. The sample yields roughly 250,000 clones, around 87% seen once. The chain has TRBV6-5 and TRBJ2-1, with D perhaps matching TRBD1 (5 bases). Sequencing used peripheral blood. The sequence came from a man aged 55 to 70 who had recovered from COVID-19. The CDR3 region is CASSWAGLHNEQFF. As DNA, the CDR3 is TGTGCCAGCAGTTGGGCAGGGCTCCACAATGAGCAGTTCTTC.